This T cell receptor (beta chain) was recovered during a study of T cells in Graves' hyperthyroidism and ophthalmopathy. Study-wide results and caveats: A 13 V-J signature model discriminated ophthalmopathy versus stable hyperthyroidism.

In its sample, this clonotype was seen many times. The antigen is not known. CDR1 is LNHNV, CDR2 YYDKDF, per germline (reference sequence). The CDR3 contains 14 residues. V gave up 1 base and J gave up 8 bases, with 11 bases separating them. Among ophthalmopathy patients, the Clinical Activity Score reached at least 3, the NOSPECS grade reached at least 4, and duration remained under 3 months. Amplification of TCR beta CDR3 regions used RNA as the template. The HTBI primer set drove a first-round RT-PCR of the TCR CDR3. Via MiXCR, TCRdb re-called the multiplex PCR reads, giving one row per CDR3 protein. Altogether more than 350,000 distinct CDR3 sequences are present, nearly 15% being singletons, with the ten largest covering under 25%.

Sequencing was carried out using blood. This clonotype originated in a woman aged 55-69 years with Graves' ophthalmopathy. This chain joins TRBV15 and TRBJ1-4, with D perhaps TRBD1 (5 bases). The CDR3 DNA follows: TGTGCCACCAGCAGAGTAGGGGAAGGAGAAAAACTGTTTTTT. Translating it yields CATSRVGEGEKLFF.